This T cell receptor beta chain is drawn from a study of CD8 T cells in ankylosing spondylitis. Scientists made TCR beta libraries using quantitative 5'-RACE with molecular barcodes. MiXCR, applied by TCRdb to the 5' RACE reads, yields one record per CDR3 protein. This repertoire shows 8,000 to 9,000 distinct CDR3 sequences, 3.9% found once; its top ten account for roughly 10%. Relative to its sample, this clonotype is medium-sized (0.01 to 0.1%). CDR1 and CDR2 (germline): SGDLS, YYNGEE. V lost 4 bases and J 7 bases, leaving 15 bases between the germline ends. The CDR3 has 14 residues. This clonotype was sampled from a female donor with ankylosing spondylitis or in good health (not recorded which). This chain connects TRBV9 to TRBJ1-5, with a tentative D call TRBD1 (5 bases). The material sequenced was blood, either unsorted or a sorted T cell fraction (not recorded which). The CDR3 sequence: CASSPGGDRQPQHF. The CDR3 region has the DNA TGTGCCAGCAGCCCCGGGGGGGATCGACAGCCCCAGCATTTT.